This TCR beta chain stems from a study of T-cell reconstitution after alpha-beta-depleted transplantation in children. Study-wide points: Most T-cell counts and diversity one year after the transplant came from T cells that were newly produced.

Unique molecular identifiers were incorporated during preparation of the TCRbeta library. A single record per CDR3 protein comes from TCRdb applying MiXCR to the PCR reads. The repertoire includes roughly 120,000 distinct CDR3 sequences, 23% of them detected once, and 10% to 13% sits in the top ten. This clonotype has a count of ten or more. Its antigen is not identified. This CDR3 contains 15 residues. Trimming cost V 2 bases and J 2 bases; bases outside gene matches: 5. The V gene's germline CDR1 is SGHRS and CDR2 YFSETQ. The chain recombines TRBV5-1 with TRBJ2-7, with 9 bases aligning to TRBD1. This sample comprised PBMCs, mostly from graft donor cells, obtained 180 days after TCRalphabeta/CD19-depleted stem cell transplant. The TCR was taken from a male patient under 10 years old who had a stem cell transplant for chronic granulomatous disease, so the T cells may come from the graft donor. Written as DNA, the CDR3 is TGCGCCAGCAGCTTCGGGACAGGGATTACCTACGAGCAGTACTTC. Translated: CASSFGTGITYEQYF.